The present entry profiles one TCR beta chain with its context. The entry originates in a study of T-cell reconstitution after alpha-beta-depleted transplantation in children. During its preparation, the TCRbeta library received unique molecular identifiers. TCRdb reprocessed the PCR reads via MiXCR and lists one record per CDR3 protein. The sample comprises about 640,000 distinct CDR3 sequences, roughly 17% of which are singletons, and 1.1% rests with the top ten. This clonotype was obtained from a human donor who donated a stem cell graft to a child with acute myeloid leukemia. Here the sequenced sample was PBMCs from the stem cell graft donor, taken from the stem cell graft.

CDR3 nucleotide sequence: TGTGCCAGCAGCAAGCCCGACAGAAACTACGAGCAGTACGTC. This translates into CASSKPDRNYEQYV. This chain links TRBV21-1 with TRBJ2-7; the D segment call TRBD1 is taken from the table without a DNA check. TRBV21-1 is given as a pseudogene. The CDR3 is 14 amino acids.